This TCR beta chain was observed in a study of shared clonotypes between healthy human individuals. The study, taken as a whole, reports: The rarefaction results pointed to incomplete sorted-subset sequencing despite large depth.

The table came from immunoSEQ multiplex PCR; TCRdb's copy has only in-frame clones and leaves some out. This table holds some 2,400,000 clones, almost 96% found once. The germline V and J ends were trimmed by 2 bases and 0 bases, with 11 bases remaining between them. Germline V gives CDR1 ENHRY, CDR2 SYGVKD. There are 16 residues in the CDR3. As to this clone: Its antigen is unidentified.

The rearrangement links TRBV10-3 to TRBJ1-5, with a weak D call TRBD1 (5 bases). The specimen was naive CD4+ T cells sorted from blood. The subset here: CD45RA+ positively selected. The receptor was isolated from a man aged 18 to 29 in good health. DNA for the CDR3: TGTGCCATCAGTGAGGGCCAGGGCGATAGCAATCAGCCCCAGCATTTT. Encoded protein: CAISEGQGDSNQPQHF.